The rows below give T cell receptor beta chains drawn from one sample of a study of CD4 T cell repertoires and nickel. TCRdb processed the RT-PCR reads anew with MiXCR; each CDR3 protein has one entry. The sample lists around 180 distinct CDR3 sequences; around three fifths were seen once. Input material: CD4+ T cells from blood, not recorded whether cultured. The receptors stem from a human donor in a nickel allergy study, with or without nickel allergy (not recorded which). It is not recorded whether this sample comes from one donor or several. The CDR3 runs from the conserved cysteine through the conserved F or W. The D gene is left open where the match is weak. The size entry is marked missing in some rows and otherwise reads once, few, many or a size class.

>TRBV30|few|TRBD1|14|TRBJ1-2
CAWVPGQRRYGYTF
TGTGCCTGGGTACCGGGACAGCGTCGATATGGCTACACCTTC
>TRBV5-1|NA|NA|14|TRBJ1-5
CASSLTGSGQPQHF
TGCGCCAGCAGCTTGACAGGGTCTGGTCAGCCCCAGCATTTT
>TRBV29-1|NA|TRBD1|15|TRBJ1-2
CSVTRDRGTNYGYTF
TGCAGCGTAACTCGGGACAGAGGAACTAACTATGGCTACACCTTC
>TRBV7-7|few|NA|13|TRBJ2-7
CASSLSPANEQYF
TGTGCCAGCAGCTTAAGCCCCGCCAACGAGCAGTACTTC
>TRBV7-2|NA|NA|16|TRBJ2-7
CASRQMVGQGLKEQYF
TGTGCCAGCAGACAGATGGTTGGGCAGGGTCTGAAAGAGCAGTACTTC
>TRBV5-1|hyperexpanded|TRBD2|17|TRBJ2-3
CASSTGHRGGTTDTQYF
TGCGCCAGCAGCACAGGCCACCGCGGGGGAACCACAGATACGCAGTATTTT
>TRBV27|NA|TRBD2|15|TRBJ2-1
CASRGLAGGEDEQFF
TGTGCCAGCAGGGGACTAGCGGGGGGAGAGGATGAGCAGTTCTTC
>TRBV5-1|NA|NA|15|TRBJ2-1
CASSQDLGSYNEQFF
TGCGCCAGCAGCCAAGATCTTGGGTCCTACAATGAGCAGTTCTTC
>TRBV24-1|NA|NA|17|TRBJ2-3
CATSDLQGKPSTDTQYF
TGTGCCACCAGTGATTTGCAGGGGAAACCTAGCACAGATACGCAGTATTTT
>TRBV25-1|NA|TRBD2|15|TRBJ2-1
CASSESRGGYNEQFF
TGTGCCAGCAGTGAATCACGCGGGGGGTACAATGAGCAGTTCTTC
>TRBV7-2|few|TRBD1|13|TRBJ1-2
CASSLRDRGGYTF
TGTGCCAGCAGCTTAAGGGACAGGGGCGGCTACACCTTC
>TRBV11-2|few|NA|11|TRBJ2-7
CASSRGPEQYF
TGTGCCAGCAGTCGGGGGCCCGAGCAGTACTTC
>TRBV5-1|few|TRBD1|14|TRBJ2-7
CASSGTGYSYEQYF
TGCGCCAGCAGCGGGACAGGATATTCCTACGAGCAGTACTTC
>TRBV6-6|few|TRBD1|16|TRBJ1-3
CASSPRQGATGNTIYF
TGTGCCAGCAGCCCCCGACAGGGCGCTACTGGAAACACCATATATTTT
>TRBV7-9|once|NA|16|TRBJ2-3
CASSLGEAGHTDTQYF
TGTGCCAGCAGCTTAGGCGAGGCGGGGCACACAGATACGCAGTATTTT
>TRBV5-1|NA|NA|14|TRBJ1-1
CASSGEHHSTEAFF
TGCGCCAGCAGTGGAGAGCACCACTCGACTGAAGCTTTCTTT
>TRBV4-1|NA|NA|13|TRBJ1-5
CASSQQGHQPQHF
TGCGCCAGCAGCCAACAGGGTCATCAGCCCCAGCATTTT
>TRBV7-8|NA|NA|13|TRBJ2-1
CASSLGRRDEQFF
TGTGCCAGCAGCTTAGGCAGGCGCGATGAGCAGTTCTTC
>TRBV20-1|few|TRBD1|18|TRBJ1-1
CSARLGVRIGTGGTEAFF
TGCAGTGCTAGGTTGGGGGTTAGAATAGGGACAGGGGGCACTGAAGCTTTCTTT
>TRBV7-9|few|TRBD1|14|TRBJ2-7
CASSSRDRGSEQYF
TGTGCTAGCAGCAGCCGGGACAGGGGCAGCGAGCAGTACTTC
>TRBV20-1|once|NA|13|TRBJ1-2
CSAREAQGYGYTF
TGCAGTGCTAGAGAGGCCCAGGGGTATGGCTACACCTTC
>TRBV10-3|NA|TRBD1|16|TRBJ1-2
CAISAFSGQGAYGYTF
TGTGCCATCAGTGCTTTCTCGGGACAGGGCGCCTATGGCTACACCTTC
>TRBV7-3|few|NA|16|TRBJ2-7
CASSLVPVSGEYEQYF
TGTGCCAGCAGCTTAGTTCCCGTGTCGGGAGAATACGAGCAGTACTTC
>TRBV14|NA|NA|14|TRBJ1-6
CASSPSAGRAPLHF
TGTGCCAGCAGCCCGAGTGCGGGGCGGGCACCCCTCCACTTT
>TRBV27|NA|NA|14|TRBJ1-2
CASSPNGVNYGYTF
TGTGCCAGCTCCCCCAACGGGGTAAACTATGGCTACACCTTC
>TRBV7-2|NA|NA|14|TRBJ2-2
CASTESANTGELFF
TGTGCCAGCACGGAAAGCGCGAACACCGGGGAGCTGTTTTTT
>TRBV25-1|NA|NA|14|TRBJ2-5
CASSPDRGQETQYF
TGTGCCAGCAGCCCAGATAGGGGCCAAGAGACCCAGTACTTC
>TRBV7-2|NA|TRBD1|16|TRBJ2-2
CASSLDRGAKTGELFF
TGTGCCAGCAGCTTGGACAGGGGGGCTAAAACCGGGGAGCTGTTTTTT
>TRBV18|once|NA|15|TRBJ2-7
CASSPIIGTSYEQYF
TGTGCCAGCTCACCAATCATCGGCACTTCCTACGAGCAGTACTTC
>TRBV20-1|NA|NA|11|TRBJ2-1
CSARGRNEQFF
TGCAGTGCTAGGGGCCGGAATGAGCAGTTCTTC
>TRBV5-1|few|TRBD1|15|TRBJ1-5
CASSDGQGGNQPQHF
TGCGCCAGCAGCGACGGACAGGGAGGCAATCAGCCCCAGCATTTT